This T cell receptor beta chain was sequenced for a study of shared clonotypes between healthy human individuals. Study findings and constraints: Rarefaction indicated that sorted-subset sequencing remained incomplete although depth was large.

The CDR3 is 16 amino acids. V dropped 3 bases and J dropped 5; count of bases not matched to a gene: 11. Per the germline V gene, CDR1 is MNHEY and CDR2 is SMNVEV (reference sequence). To note about this clone: No antigen is known for it.

The investigators split CD4+ cells into a CD45RA+ naive subset and a CD45RA-negative memory subset. The assay was run at deep level. Produced via immunoSEQ multiplex PCR; TCRdb's table is partial and in-frame only. The sample records around 510,000 clones, approximately 95% being singletons. Material: naive CD4+ T cells sorted from blood. Subset here: CD45RA+ positively selected. The TCR was taken from a woman younger than 45 in good health. V gene TRBV27 combines with J gene TRBJ1-2; the match to TRBD1 covers 8 bases. CDR3 region: CASSFYSGTGFYGYTF. DNA of the CDR3: TGTGCCAGCAGTTTCTACTCCGGGACAGGTTTTTATGGCTACACCTTC.